The clone carrying this T cell receptor beta chain was seen a few times. After removal of 0 bases from V and 9 bases from J, the junction contained 6 bases not matched to a gene. Germline V gene sequence: CDR1 SGHRS, CDR2 YFSETQ. The CDR3 totals 16 residues. These data come from a study of regulatory T cells in long-lasting Graves disease. Time point meaning: newly diagnosed GD, antithyroid drugs for less than 3 months. Generation of the TCR library employed RNA extracted from PBMCs. Enrollment of patients was through an endocrinology department in Xi'an, China. Building of the TCR beta libraries involved iRepertoire HTBI primers and Arm-PCR of CDR3 regions. MiXCR, run by TCRdb on the multiplex PCR reads, gives a single entry per CDR3 protein. The sample consists of some 560,000 distinct CDR3 sequences, 16% of them appearing once. In addition, the sample was reused for a study of T cells in Graves' hyperthyroidism and ophthalmopathy.

The TCR comes from a middle-aged woman with Graves disease. V and J are TRBV5-1 and TRBJ1-6; 10 bases agree with TRBD1. The starting material was peripheral blood mononuclear cells (PBMCs), obtained at new diagnosis, from a patient treated with antithyroid drugs. This CDR3 is CASSLAGTGAGSPLHF. Here the CDR3 DNA reads TGCGCCAGCAGCTTGGCCGGGACAGGGGCAGGTTCACCCCTCCACTTT.